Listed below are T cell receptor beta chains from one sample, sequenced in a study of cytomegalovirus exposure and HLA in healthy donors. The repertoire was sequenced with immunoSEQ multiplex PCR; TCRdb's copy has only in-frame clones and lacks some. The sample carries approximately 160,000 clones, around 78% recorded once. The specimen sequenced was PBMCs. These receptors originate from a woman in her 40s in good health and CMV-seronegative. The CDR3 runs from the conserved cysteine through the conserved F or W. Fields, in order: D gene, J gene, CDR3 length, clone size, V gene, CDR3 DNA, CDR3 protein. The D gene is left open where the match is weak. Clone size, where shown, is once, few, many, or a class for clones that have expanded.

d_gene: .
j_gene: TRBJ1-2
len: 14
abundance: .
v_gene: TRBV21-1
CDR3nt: TGTGCCAGCAGCAAAGGGGGAGGGTCCTATGGCTACACCTTC
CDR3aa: CASSKGGGSYGYTF

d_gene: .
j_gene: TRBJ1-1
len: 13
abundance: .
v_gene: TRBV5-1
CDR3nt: TGCGCCAGCAGCCAGGGGTTAAGCACTGAAGCTTTCTTT
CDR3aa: CASSQGLSTEAFF

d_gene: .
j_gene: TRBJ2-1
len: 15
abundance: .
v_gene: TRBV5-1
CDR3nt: TGCGCCAGCAGCTTGATCAGGGATCGGAACAATGAGCAGTTCTTC
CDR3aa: CASSLIRDRNNEQFF

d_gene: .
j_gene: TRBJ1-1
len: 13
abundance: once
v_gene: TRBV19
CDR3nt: TGTGCCAGTAGTATACGGGAGAACACTGAAGCTTTCTTT
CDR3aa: CASSIRENTEAFF

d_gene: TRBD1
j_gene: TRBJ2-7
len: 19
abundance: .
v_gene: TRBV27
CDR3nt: TGTGCCAGCAGTTTATCGACAGCCGGGACAGCGCGACCCACCCGCGAGCAGTACTTC
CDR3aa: CASSLSTAGTARPTREQYF

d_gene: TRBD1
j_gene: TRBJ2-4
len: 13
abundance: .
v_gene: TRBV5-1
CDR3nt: TGCGCCAGCAGCACGGGACAGAGCAACATTCAGTACTTC
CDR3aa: CASSTGQSNIQYF

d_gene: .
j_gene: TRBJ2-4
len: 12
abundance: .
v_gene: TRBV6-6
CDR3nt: TGTGCCACTAGCGAGCCCAAAAACATTCAGTACTTC
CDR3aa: CATSEPKNIQYF

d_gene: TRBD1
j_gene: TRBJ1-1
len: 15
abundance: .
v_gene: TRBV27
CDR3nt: TGTGCCAGCAGTCCGCACCTTAACAGGGGTACTGAAGCTTTCTTT
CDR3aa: CASSPHLNRGTEAFF

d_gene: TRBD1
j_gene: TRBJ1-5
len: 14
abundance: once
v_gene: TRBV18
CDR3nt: TGTGCCAGCTCACCGGGACAGGACAATCAGCCCCAGCATTTT
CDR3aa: CASSPGQDNQPQHF

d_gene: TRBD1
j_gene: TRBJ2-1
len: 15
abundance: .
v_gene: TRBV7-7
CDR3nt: TGTGCTAGCAGCTTAGAGGACAGGCCCTACAATGAGCAGTTCTTC
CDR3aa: CASSLEDRPYNEQFF

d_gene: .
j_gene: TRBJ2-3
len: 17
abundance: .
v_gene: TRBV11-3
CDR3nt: TGTGCCAGCAGCTTAGACCCGGGACTCTCCCCCAGGGATACGCAGTATTTT
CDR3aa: CASSLDPGLSPRDTQYF

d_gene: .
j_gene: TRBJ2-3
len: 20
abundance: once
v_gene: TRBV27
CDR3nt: TGTGCCAGCAGTTTGGAGGGCCCCTCTAGAGGGACCCTCTCCACAGATACGCAGTATTTT
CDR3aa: CASSLEGPSRGTLSTDTQYF

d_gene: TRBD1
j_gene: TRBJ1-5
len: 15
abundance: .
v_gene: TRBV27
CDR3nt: TGTGCCAGCAGACCATTCACAGGGGGCAATCAGCCCCAGCATTTT
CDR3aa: CASRPFTGGNQPQHF

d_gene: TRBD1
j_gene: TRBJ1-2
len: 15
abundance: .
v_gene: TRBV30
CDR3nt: TGTGCCTGGAGCCTGGGGACAGGGGATAACTATGGCTACACCTTC
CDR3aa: CAWSLGTGDNYGYTF

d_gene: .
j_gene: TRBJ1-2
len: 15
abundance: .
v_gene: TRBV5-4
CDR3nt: TGTGCCAGCAGCTTGGACAGGGACCTTTACTATGGCTACACCTTC
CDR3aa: CASSLDRDLYYGYTF

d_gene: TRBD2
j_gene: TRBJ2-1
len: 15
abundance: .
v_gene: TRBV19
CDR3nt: TGTGCCAGTAGTTTGACTAGCGGGGAAGGGCATGAGCAGTTCTTC
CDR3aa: CASSLTSGEGHEQFF

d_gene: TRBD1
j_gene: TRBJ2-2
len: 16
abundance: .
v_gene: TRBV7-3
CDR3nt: TGTGCCAGCAGCCTCGGACAGGGGGCTGGCACCGGGGAGCTGTTTTTT
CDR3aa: CASSLGQGAGTGELFF

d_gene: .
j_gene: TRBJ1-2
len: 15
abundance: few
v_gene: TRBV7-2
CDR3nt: TGTGCCAGCAGCTTCGCACCACAGGGCGGGTATGGCTACACCTTC
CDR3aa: CASSFAPQGGYGYTF

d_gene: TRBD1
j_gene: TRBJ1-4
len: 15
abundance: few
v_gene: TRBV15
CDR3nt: TGTGCCACCAGCAGAGCCCCAGGGGGCAGAGAAAAACTGTTTTTT
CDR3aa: CATSRAPGGREKLFF

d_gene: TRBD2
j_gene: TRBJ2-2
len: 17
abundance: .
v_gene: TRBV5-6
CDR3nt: TGTGCCAGCAGCTTCGGCGGACTAGCGGCCCTCGACGGGGAGCTGTTTTTT
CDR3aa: CASSFGGLAALDGELFF

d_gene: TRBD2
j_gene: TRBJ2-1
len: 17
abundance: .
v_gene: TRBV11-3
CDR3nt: TGTGCCAGCAGCTTAGGTTCCGGGACTAGCGGGAGGGATGAGCAGTTCTTC
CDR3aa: CASSLGSGTSGRDEQFF

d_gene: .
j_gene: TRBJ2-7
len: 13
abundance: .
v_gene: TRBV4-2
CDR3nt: TGTGCCAGCAGCCAAGGGCAGACCTACGAGCAGTACTTC
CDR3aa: CASSQGQTYEQYF

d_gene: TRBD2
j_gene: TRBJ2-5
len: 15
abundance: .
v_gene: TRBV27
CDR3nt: TGTGCCAGCAGTTCCATTAGCGGGAAAATAGAGACCCAGTACTTC
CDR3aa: CASSSISGKIETQYF

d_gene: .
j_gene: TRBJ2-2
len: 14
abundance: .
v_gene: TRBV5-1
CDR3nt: TGCGCCAGCAGCTTGGTACAGGGATCCGGGGAGCTGTTTTTT
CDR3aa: CASSLVQGSGELFF

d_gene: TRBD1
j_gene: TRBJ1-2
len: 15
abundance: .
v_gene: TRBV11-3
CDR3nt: TGTGCCAGCAGCGATCCGGGACAGAAAGACTATGGCTACACCTTC
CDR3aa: CASSDPGQKDYGYTF

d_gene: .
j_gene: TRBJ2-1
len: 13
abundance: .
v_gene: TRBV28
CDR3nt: TGTGCCAGCAGTTTAGCAGGGGACAATGAGCAGTTCTTC
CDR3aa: CASSLAGDNEQFF

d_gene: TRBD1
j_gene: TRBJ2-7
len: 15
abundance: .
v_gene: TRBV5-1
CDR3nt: TGCGCCAGCAGCTTACACCGACAGGGGGCCCACGAGCAGTACTTC
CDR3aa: CASSLHRQGAHEQYF

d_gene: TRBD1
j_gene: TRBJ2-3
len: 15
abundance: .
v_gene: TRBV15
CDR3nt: TGTGCCACCAGCAGAGGAGGGGGCACCACAGATACGCAGTATTTT
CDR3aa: CATSRGGGTTDTQYF

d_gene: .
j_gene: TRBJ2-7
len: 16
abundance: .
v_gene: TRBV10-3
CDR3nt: TGTGCCATCAGCGACCGGGACTCCCTACTCTCCTACGAGCAGTACTTC
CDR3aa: CAISDRDSLLSYEQYF

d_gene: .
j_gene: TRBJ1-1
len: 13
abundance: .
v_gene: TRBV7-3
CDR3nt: TGTGCCAGCAGCTTGCGCGGGCCCACTGAAGCTTTCTTT
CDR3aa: CASSLRGPTEAFF

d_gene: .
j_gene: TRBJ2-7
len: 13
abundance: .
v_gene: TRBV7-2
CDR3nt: TGTGCCAGCAGCTCCTGGACTTCCTACGAGCAGTACTTC
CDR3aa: CASSSWTSYEQYF

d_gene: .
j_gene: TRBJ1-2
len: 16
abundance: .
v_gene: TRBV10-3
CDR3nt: TGTGCCATCAGTGAGCCCCTTGGGGGCGGGAACTATGGCTACACCTTC
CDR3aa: CAISEPLGGGNYGYTF

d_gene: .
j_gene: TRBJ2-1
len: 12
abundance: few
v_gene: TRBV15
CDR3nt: TGTGCCACCAGCAGGGCAGGGAATGAGCAGTTCTTC
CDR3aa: CATSRAGNEQFF